This paragraph reports one T cell receptor beta chain. Its antigen specificity is not known. Nothing much larger sits one base from this clone, and base qualities are not available. V lost 0 bases and J lost 3 bases; the stretch between them is 10 bases long. Via the germline V gene (reference sequence), CDR1 is SGHNT and CDR2 YYREEE. The CDR3 spans 15 residues, from the cysteine through the phenylalanine. Only the CDR3 DNA stays, 45 bases, in frame from base 1. This sample stems from a study of CD8 T cells in Susac syndrome (dated by TCRdb to 2018 to 2020). As for the study more broadly: Repertoire sequencing was used to test whether CD8+ T cell activation and differentiation in Susac syndrome was antigen driven. Clonality of the CD8+ T cell repertoire was compared between roughly 13 healthy donors, about 14 Susac syndrome patients and fewer than 16 multiple sclerosis patients.

RNA was extracted using the RNeasy kit, and roughly 0.5 to 1 ug of the RNA was reverse transcribed with random hexamers. The immunoSEQ multiplex PCR assay, covering 54 Vbeta and 13 Jbeta segments, was used to amplify TCR beta CDR3 regions. PCR amplification bias was corrected by using a synthetic template baseline for primer optimization and computational correction. Per the authors' processing: Reads were annotated to V, D and J genes according to IMGT and were analyzed with immunoSEQ Analyzer, with only productive sequences retained. To calculate clonality, Shannon entropy was normalized by log2 of the number of productive unique sequences and then subtracted from one. For each patient and control, public and private clones were evaluated among the 100 most prevalent clones. Susac-specific clones were defined as absent from healthy and MS cohorts, about 1,100 published viral clones and other ImmuneACCESS disease sequences. The public reads were quality trimmed at Q25 with fastp and then assembled into clones with MiXCR by TCRdb, keeping productive beta chains. Rows with one shared CDR3 protein collapse into an entry with the most common genes and DNA. These V and J calls are TCRdb output, not the study's own analysis. Here the sample has 350,000 to 550,000 distinct CDR3 sequences; approximately 89% occur a single time. Approximately 0.12% of the sample is in the top ten clones.

Peripheral blood CD8+ and CD4+ T cells from healthy donors, Susac syndrome patients and multiple sclerosis patients were profiled by high-throughput TCR beta sequencing. The multiple sclerosis controls were treatment-naive patients who had stable or active relapsing-remitting disease and met the revised McDonald criteria. Bulk CD8+ and CD4+ T cells were purified by magnetic negative isolation, while CD8+ TEMRA cells were enriched using FACS. Blood was drawn into EDTA tubes, processed within 24 hours, and PBMCs were isolated by density gradient centrifugation. PBMCs intended for TCR sequencing were frozen in liquid nitrogen and were later thawed in a 37 degrees C water bath. Purity of sorted or isolated CD4+, CD8+ and CD8+ TEMRA cells was at least 90%. General study outcomes and caveats: The number of individuals in the TCR sequencing and HLA analysis was acknowledged as relatively small.

This sequence originates from a human donor with multiple sclerosis. The chain was built from TRBV5-4 and TRBJ2-1; the D segment may tentatively be TRBD1 or TRBD2, each giving 5 matched bases. The sample consisted of CD8+ T cells from PBMCs. The CDR3 amino acid sequence is: CASSLGGDDYNEQFF. The sequence in DNA is TGTGCCAGCAGCTTGGGAGGGGATGACTACAATGAGCAGTTCTTC. Full variable domain (CDR3 extended with the reference TRBV5-4 and TRBJ2-1 proteins): ETGVTQSPTHLIKTRGQQVTLRCSSQSGHNTVSWYQQALGQGPQFIFQYYREEENGRGNFPPRFSGLQFPNYSSELNVNALELDDSALYLCASSLGGDDYNEQFFGPGTRLTVL.